The 29 T cell receptor beta chains in this list originate from one sample, sequenced in a study of blood T cell repertoires in COVID-19. The table came from immunoSEQ multiplex PCR; TCRdb's copy has only in-frame clones and leaves some out. Altogether approximately 220,000 clones are present, around 80% being singletons, with the ten largest covering over 9.5%. Sequencing used peripheral blood. These receptors all come from a woman aged 80 or over with acute or convalescent COVID-19.

This clone was seen once. The chain employs TRBV30 and TRBJ1-3; D remains unclear. In germline, CDR1 is GTSNPN, CDR2 SVGIG (reference sequence). The CDR3 covers 13 residues. Here the CDR3 reads CAVEEGGPNTIYF. The CDR3 coding sequence is TGTGCTGTCGAGGAAGGAGGTCCGAACACCATATATTTT.

As DNA, the CDR3 is TGTGCCAGTAGTACCGACAGGGATTCTAACTATGGCTACACCTTC. This sequence encodes CASSTDRDSNYGYTF. J is TRBJ1-2 and V is TRBV19; TRBD1 matches at 7 bases. The CDR3 covers 15 residues. Germline CDR1 and CDR2: LNHDA and SQIVND (reference sequence). Trimming cost V 4 bases and J 0 bases; bases outside gene matches: 5.

The chain is built from TRBV4-3 and TRBJ2-1, with 8 nucleotides matching TRBD2. The CDR3 runs to 19 residues. The ends lost 1 base at V and 4 bases at J; junction bases unmatched: 15. CDR1 is LGHNA, CDR2 YSLEER, per germline. Written as DNA, the CDR3 is TGCGCCAGCAGCCAAGTTTGGCGGGGGGCTGGGGGTTTGTACAATGAGCAGTTCTTC. Protein product: CASSQVWRGAGGLYNEQFF.

The chain recombines TRBV19 with TRBJ1-2, with 8 bases lining up with TRBD1. Germline V gives CDR1 LNHDA, CDR2 SQIVND (reference sequence). The CDR3 totals 15 residues. The V and J ends lost 3 bases and 0 bases, in that order; junction bases with no gene match: 3. The CDR3 nucleotides are TGTGCCAGTAGTATTCAGACAGGGGCTAACTATGGCTACACCTTC. Its protein is CASSIQTGANYGYTF.

This chain uses TRBV6-6 with TRBJ2-1, with 11 bases that match TRBD1. J lost 7 bases, V lost 4 bases, and 9 bases had no gene match. The CDR3 has 16 residues. Germline V gene sequence: CDR1 MNHNY, CDR2 SVGAGI (reference sequence). The CDR3 sequence is CASSWTGDRGTNEQFF. Here the CDR3 DNA reads TGTGCCAGCAGTTGGACCGGGGACAGGGGGACGAATGAGCAGTTCTTC.

J is TRBJ2-3 and V is TRBV5-8; D unclear. The length of the CDR3 is 13 residues. V lost 4 bases and J 4 bases, leaving 10 bases between the germline ends. Germline CDR1 is SGHTS and CDR2 is YDEGEE. The CDR3 DNA follows: TGTGCCAGCAGCGACTTCTTATCAGATACGCAGTATTTT. Amino acid sequence: CASSDFLSDTQYF.

The rearrangement links TRBV5-5 to TRBJ1-2, with 8 nucleotides matching TRBD1. The CDR3 covers 17 residues. The junction had 11 bases not matched to a gene; V was cut back by 4 bases and J by 0 bases. The germline V gene encodes CDR1 SGHKS and CDR2 YYEKEE (reference sequence). The CDR3 spells CASSPLQDRATNYGYTF. CDR3 in DNA: TGTGCCAGCAGCCCCCTCCAGGACAGGGCAACTAACTATGGCTACACCTTC.

The V and J genes are TRBV28 and TRBJ1-3; a weak D match, TRBD1 (6 bases). The germline V and J ends were trimmed by 9 bases and 1 base, with 16 bases remaining between them. The CDR3 runs 15 residues. The germline V gene has CDR1 MDHEN and CDR2 SYDVKM. The CDR3 here is CASGGTQGSGNTIYF. In nucleotides, the CDR3 is TGTGCCAGTGGGGGAACACAGGGATCTGGAAACACCATATATTTT.

The V and J genes are TRBV18 and TRBJ2-2; D may be TRBD2 (5 bases). The CDR3 is made up of 16 amino acids. Trimming took 0 bases from V and 2 from J, leaving 10 bases between them. The V gene's germline CDR1 is KGHSH and CDR2 LQKENI. The chain's CDR3 is CASSPPIGVNTGELFF. CDR3 nucleotide sequence: TGTGCCAGCTCACCACCGATCGGGGTCAACACCGGGGAGCTGTTTTTT.

The chain couples TRBV7-9 to TRBJ1-6; the match to TRBD1 covers 8 bases. After removal of 5 bases from V and 7 bases from J, the junction contained 7 bases not matched to a gene. Germline V gene sequence: CDR1 SEHNR, CDR2 FQNEAQ (reference sequence). The CDR3 consists of 15 residues. The CDR3 DNA is TGTGCCAGCAGCCCCCCGACAGGGGAAAATTCACCCCTCCACTTT. The encoded protein is CASSPPTGENSPLHF.

The chain combines TRBV18 with TRBJ2-7, with 11 positions matching TRBD1. CDR3 length: 15 amino acids. Germline V gene data show CDR1 as KGHSH and CDR2 as LQKENI. V trimming: 3 bases; J trimming: 7 bases; junction bases outside the gene matches: 8. The chain's CDR3 is CASSPRTGGPGEQYF. The CDR3 nucleotides read TGTGCCAGCTCACCGCGGACAGGGGGCCCAGGGGAGCAGTACTTC.

The chain carries TRBV6-5 and TRBJ2-3; D gene unclear. V was shortened by 5 bases and J by 5 bases, with 11 bases between the two germline ends. This CDR3 has 13 residues. Germline V gene lookup returns CDR1 MNHEY and CDR2 SVGAGI. The CDR3 coding sequence is TGTGCCAGCAGTACCCGACTTGGAGATACGCAGTATTTT. Amino acid sequence: CASSTRLGDTQYF.

V is TRBV12-3 or TRBV12-4 and J is TRBJ1-1; TRBD1 aligns across 7 bases. This CDR3 contains 12 residues. V dropped 5 bases and J dropped 6; count of bases not matched to a gene: 3. The CDR3 region is CASSPQGAEAFF. The CDR3 DNA reads TGTGCCAGCAGTCCCCAGGGGGCTGAAGCTTTCTTT.

The chain carries TRBV5-1 and TRBJ1-1; 7 bases fit TRBD1. Germline V gene data show CDR1 as SGHRS and CDR2 as YFSETQ. Trimming took 2 bases from V and 4 from J; bases not matched to a gene: 8. The CDR3 length is 15 residues. Here the CDR3 DNA reads TGCGCCAGCAGCTTAGTTGCAGGGGGGAGCACTGAAGCTTTCTTT. This codes for CASSLVAGGSTEAFF.

The V gene is TRBV6-5, the J gene TRBJ2-3; 9 nucleotides align to TRBD1. The CDR3 runs to 14 residues. V lost 6 bases to trimming and J lost 5 bases; unmatched junction nucleotides: 6. Germline V gene sequence: CDR1 MNHEY, CDR2 SVGAGI. The CDR3 nucleotides are TGTGCCAGCAGGAGGACAGGGGCGAAAGATACGCAGTATTTT. As protein: CASRRTGAKDTQYF.

The genes are TRBV18 and TRBJ1-2; perhaps TRBD1 as D (6 bases). Germline CDR1 KGHSH, CDR2 LQKENI. The CDR3 consists of 13 residues. V lost 6 bases and J lost 2, with 10 bases in between. CDR3 in DNA: TGTGCCAGCTCGGGGGCAGCGAACTATGGCTACACCTTC. This sequence encodes CASSGAANYGYTF.

The J gene is TRBJ2-3, the V gene TRBV18; TRBD2 matches at 12 bases. Unmatched junction bases numbered 6, after V lost 0 bases and J lost 2 bases. CDR1 KGHSH and CDR2 LQKENI come from the germline V gene. The CDR3 loop spans 18 amino acids. This chain's CDR3 is CASSPPLGTSGSTDTQYF. The DNA for the CDR3 is TGTGCCAGCTCACCACCGCTAGGGACTAGCGGGTCCACAGATACGCAGTATTTT.

V is TRBV29-1 and J is TRBJ1-1, with 9 positions matching TRBD1. Trimming at V came to 4 bases and at J to 1 base, leaving 1 base not matched to a gene. The CDR3 contains 13 residues. Germline V gene data show CDR1 as SQVTM and CDR2 as ANQGSEA. Here the CDR3 DNA reads TGCAGCGTTGCGGGACAGGGGAACACTGAAGCTTTCTTT. Amino acids: CSVAGQGNTEAFF.

The gene calls are TRBV4-3 and TRBJ1-5, with 7 bases matching TRBD1. Losses at the gene ends were 4 bases for V and 4 bases for J; bases not matched to a gene: 1. The CDR3 totals 13 residues. Germline CDR1 LGHNA, CDR2 YSLEER. The CDR3 loop reads CASSPGGNQPQHF. The CDR3 nucleotides read TGCGCCAGCAGCCCAGGGGGAAATCAGCCCCAGCATTTT.

This chain joins TRBV5-1 and TRBJ2-2; TRBD2 agrees at 11 bases. Germline V lookup: CDR1 SGHRS, CDR2 YFSETQ. CDR3 size: 21 residues. J lost 7 bases, V lost 0 bases, and 20 bases had no gene match. The CDR3 region is CASSLGTTGLAASVWVGELFF. The CDR3 coding sequence is TGCGCCAGCAGCTTGGGAACTACGGGACTAGCGGCAAGCGTTTGGGTCGGGGAGCTGTTTTTT.

The V gene is TRBV11-2, the J gene TRBJ2-7; 10 positions agree with TRBD1. Looked up from germline, CDR1 is SGHAT and CDR2 is FQNNGV. CDR3 length: 14 residues. The ends lost 4 bases at V and 5 bases at J; junction bases unmatched: 5. Here the CDR3 reads CASSWTGGRDEQYF. CDR3 coding DNA: TGTGCCAGCAGCTGGACAGGGGGAAGGGACGAGCAGTACTTC. The whole variable domain, filled in from reference TRBV11-2 and TRBJ2-7, reads EAGVAQSPRYKIIEKRQSVAFWCNPISGHATLYWYQQILGQGPKLLIQFQNNGVVDDSQLPKDRFSAERLKGVDSTLKIQPAKLEDSAVYLCASSWTGGRDEQYFGPGTRLTVT.

This chain links TRBV4-3 with TRBJ2-3, with D possibly being TRBD1 (6 bases). The CDR3 consists of 15 residues. Germline CDR1 is LGHNA and CDR2 is YSLEER. V lost 4 bases and J 3 bases, leaving 14 bases between the germline ends. As DNA, the CDR3 is TGCGCCAGCAGCCGAGCAGGGGAGTCGACAGATACGCAGTATTTT. Translating it yields CASSRAGESTDTQYF.

The chain links TRBV9 to TRBJ1-2, with 11 bases lining up with TRBD1. Germline V lookup: CDR1 SGDLS, CDR2 YYNGEE. The V and J ends lost 3 bases and 6 bases, in that order; junction bases with no gene match: 10. The CDR3 has 16 amino acids. The CDR3 sequence: CASSGDRGNRLDGYTF. The CDR3 coding sequence is TGTGCCAGCAGCGGGGACAGGGGGAATAGGTTGGATGGCTACACCTTC. The whole variable domain, remainder taken from reference TRBV9 and TRBJ1-2, is DSGVTQTPKHLITATGQRVTLRCSPRSGDLSVYWYQQSLDQGLQFLIQYYNGEERAKGNILERFSAQQFPDLHSELNLSSLELGDSALYFCASSGDRGNRLDGYTFGSGTRLTVV.

The V and J genes are TRBV5-1 and TRBJ2-7, with D possibly TRBD2 on 5 matching bases. The V end was cut by 4 bases, the J end by 4 bases, with 12 bases between. This CDR3 has 13 amino acids. Per the germline V gene, CDR1 is SGHRS and CDR2 is YFSETQ. The DNA for the CDR3 is TGCGCCAGCAGCAATGGAGGTTCGTACGAGCAGTACTTC. As protein: CASSNGGSYEQYF.

The genes are TRBV6-2 or TRBV6-3 and TRBJ2-1; 8 positions agree with TRBD1. Germline values: CDR1 MNHEY, CDR2 SVGEGT. The V gene end was trimmed by 3 bases and the J gene end by 3 bases; junction bases not matched to a gene: 4. CDR3 length: 15 residues. The CDR3 reads CASSYGTGGYNEQFF. The CDR3 nucleotides are TGTGCCAGCAGTTATGGGACAGGAGGCTACAATGAGCAGTTCTTC.

The rearrangement uses TRBV27 and TRBJ2-7, with 7 bases fitting TRBD1. Germline CDR1 and CDR2: MNHEY and SMNVEV (reference sequence). V lost 5 bases, J lost 4 bases, and 8 bases stayed unmatched. The CDR3 totals 14 residues. The CDR3 loop is CASSPSGTDYEQYF. For the CDR3, the DNA is TGTGCCAGCAGTCCATCCGGGACAGATTACGAGCAGTACTTC.

This clone was counted at least ten times. V is TRBV7-9 and J is TRBJ2-5; 12 bases are shared with TRBD2. From germline, CDR1 is SEHNR and CDR2 FQNEAQ (reference sequence). The ends lost 5 bases at V and 4 bases at J; junction bases unmatched: 5. The CDR3 contains 15 residues. The CDR3 loop reads CASSQTSGGAETQYF. CDR3 bases: TGTGCCAGCAGCCAGACTAGCGGGGGAGCAGAGACCCAGTACTTC. Full variable domain (remainder filled in from reference TRBV7-9 and TRBJ2-5): DTGVSQNPRHKITKRGQNVTFRCDPISEHNRLYWYRQTLGQGPEFLTYFQNEAQLEKSRLLSDRFSAERPKGSFSTLEIQRTEQGDSAMYLCASSQTSGGAETQYFGPGTRLLVL.

This clone was counted once. The J gene is TRBJ2-7, the V gene TRBV30, with unresolved D. V lost 1 base and J 3 bases, leaving 13 bases between the germline ends. The CDR3 is 14 amino acids. Germline assignment: CDR1 GTSNPN and CDR2 SVGIG (reference sequence). In DNA, the CDR3 is TGTGCCTGGAGTGCAAGCCTTCACCACTACGAGCAGTACTTC. This sequence encodes CAWSASLHHYEQYF.

The chain links TRBV15 to TRBJ2-7; 10 nucleotides align to TRBD2. Unmatched junction bases numbered 12, after V lost 0 bases and J lost 7 bases. CDR3 length equals 17 residues. Germline CDR1 is LNHNV and CDR2 is YYDKDF (reference sequence). CDR3 protein: CATSREGASGGRGEQYF. CDR3 DNA sequence: TGTGCCACCAGCAGAGAGGGCGCTAGCGGGGGCCGGGGTGAGCAGTACTTC.